Presented here are 26 T cell receptor beta chains from one specimen sequenced in a study of a mutant IDH1 vaccine in newly diagnosed glioma. This table comes from immunoSEQ multiplex PCR, and its TCRdb copy is limited to in-frame clones, with some not included. The data contain 20,000 to 25,000 clones, roughly 93% of them singletons. Time point defined: baseline, week 1 (first vaccination visit). Treatment specified: pre-vaccination baseline after standard-of-care therapy. The specimen comprised PBMCs, sampled from a glioma patient treated with radiotherapy, temozolomide or both. The receptors shown here come from a man aged 35 to 55 with glioma.

The chain recombines TRBV4-1 with TRBJ1-2, with D possibly matching TRBD1 (5 bases). Trimming took 3 bases from V and 7 from J, leaving 15 bases between them. Germline V CDR1 and CDR2: MGHRA, YSYEKL. This CDR3 region has 14 residues. The CDR3 is CASSQATGTTGYTF. For the CDR3, the DNA is TGCGCCAGCAGCCAGGCTACCGGGACGACTGGCTACACCTTC.

CDR3 loop: CASSFRGGGHQETQYF. CDR3 in DNA: TGTGCCAGCAGTTTTCGCGGGGGGGGTCACCAAGAGACCCAGTACTTC. The rearrangement uses TRBV6-6 and TRBJ2-5, with 9 bases that match TRBD2. V was clipped by 4 bases and J by 0 bases; unmatched bases: 6. Germline V lookup: CDR1 MNHNY, CDR2 SVGAGI (reference sequence). The CDR3 has 16 residues.

The chain combines TRBV19 with TRBJ1-1; the match to TRBD1 covers 10 bases. Per germline, CDR1 LNHDA and CDR2 SQIVND (reference sequence). This CDR3 is built from 16 residues. The V and J ends lost 5 bases and 0 bases, in that order; junction bases with no gene match: 6. CDR3 in DNA: TGTGCCAGTAGTTTCCGGGACAGGGGCTTGAACACTGAAGCTTTCTTT. The encoded protein is CASSFRDRGLNTEAFF.

The CDR3 DNA sequence: TGTGCCAGCTCACCGTCAGGGGTCGGCTCTGGAAACACCATATATTTT. Protein sequence: CASSPSGVGSGNTIYF. The chain links TRBV18 to TRBJ1-3, with D perhaps matching TRBD1 (6 bases). The germline CDR1 and CDR2 sequences are KGHSH and LQKENI. This CDR3 is built from 16 residues. Trimming took off 3 bases at V and 0 bases at J, with 12 bases between the two ends.

J is TRBJ2-7 and V is TRBV6-1; 10 positions agree with TRBD2. The CDR3 is 14 residues long. Germline values: CDR1 MNHNS, CDR2 SASEGT. With 4 bases clipped from V and 4 bases from J, the junction kept 4 bases outside the gene matches. The CDR3 region has the DNA TGTGCCAGCAGTGCTAGCGGGAGAGGTTACGAGCAGTACTTC. This gives the protein CASSASGRGYEQYF.

V is TRBV19 and J is TRBJ1-1, with TRBD1 as a possible D gene (5 bases). The CDR3 sequence is 11 residues long. CDR1 and CDR2 (germline): LNHDA, SQIVND (reference sequence). V lost 3 bases, J lost 13 bases, and 12 bases lay in between. The CDR3 sequence is CASSMGVGIFF. CDR3 DNA sequence: TGTGCCAGTAGTATGGGGGTGGGGATTTTCTTT.

The V and J genes are TRBV6-9 and TRBJ1-2; possible D gene TRBD1, 6 bases. Between the trimmed V and J ends, which lost 1 base and 5 bases, there was a span of 14 bases. The germline gives CDR1 MNHGY, CDR2 SVAAGI. CDR3 size: 15 residues. CDR3 bases: TGTGCCAGCAGTTATTATGCTGACAGGACATATGGCTACACCTTC. It is translated as CASSYYADRTYGYTF.

This clone came up a few times. The genes are TRBV23-1 and TRBJ1-1; the match to TRBD1 covers 11 bases. TRBV23-1 is designated an ORF whose function remains uncertain. Losses at the gene ends were 0 bases for V and 6 bases for J; bases not matched to a gene: 9. The CDR3 extends over 17 amino acids. CDR3: CASSQSKDRGRVAEAFF. The CDR3 DNA follows: TGCGCCAGCAGTCAATCTAAGGACAGGGGGCGTGTGGCTGAAGCTTTCTTT.

This chain uses TRBV7-9 with TRBJ2-2; perhaps TRBD2 as D (5 bases). Trimming took 2 bases from V and 5 from J, leaving 15 bases between them. Germline CDR1 is SEHNR and CDR2 is FQNEAQ (reference sequence). CDR3 size: 16 residues. CDR3 sequence: CASSLRELVGTGELFF. The CDR3 region has the DNA TGTGCCAGCAGCTTACGTGAACTAGTCGGGACCGGGGAGCTGTTTTTT. The complete variable domain, with remaining parts taken from reference TRBV7-9 and TRBJ2-2, reads DTGVSQNPRHKITKRGQNVTFRCDPISEHNRLYWYRQTLGQGPEFLTYFQNEAQLEKSRLLSDRFSAERPKGSFSTLEIQRTEQGDSAMYLCASSLRELVGTGELFFGEGSRLTVL.

The rearrangement links TRBV6-5 to TRBJ1-2, with D maybe TRBD1 (5 bases). V was clipped by 5 bases and J by 2 bases, with 12 bases between them. The CDR3 contains 14 residues. The germline CDR1 and CDR2 sequences are MNHEY and SVGAGI. CDR3 sequence: CASSRFGANYGYTF. Here the CDR3 DNA reads TGTGCCAGCAGTCGTTTCGGGGCGAACTATGGCTACACCTTC.

The gene calls are TRBV18 and TRBJ2-7, with 12 bases fitting TRBD1. Germline CDR1 and CDR2: KGHSH and LQKENI. CDR3 size: 14 residues. V was pared by 10 bases and J by 7 bases, with 11 bases of the junction left unmatched. The CDR3 sequence: CATQPGTGGGEQYF. In DNA, the CDR3 is TGTGCCACCCAACCTGGGACAGGGGGCGGTGAGCAGTACTTC.

This clone was seen once. The V gene is TRBV5-1, the J gene TRBJ2-3, with 7 nucleotides matching TRBD1. V was pared by 3 bases and J by 2 bases, with 12 bases of the junction left unmatched. Germline V gene sequence: CDR1 SGHRS, CDR2 YFSETQ. This CDR3 is built from 17 residues. CDR3 in amino acids: CASSYRTGPVSTDTQYF. The CDR3 bases are TGCGCCAGCAGCTACCGGACAGGTCCCGTGTCCACAGATACGCAGTATTTT. The complete variable domain, with remaining parts taken from reference TRBV5-1 and TRBJ2-3, reads KAGVTQTPRYLIKTRGQQVTLSCSPISGHRSVSWYQQTPGQGLQFLFEYFSETQRNKGNFPGRFSGRQFSNSRSEMNVSTLELGDSALYLCASSYRTGPVSTDTQYFGPGTRLTVL.

The chain employs TRBV11-2 and TRBJ1-1; tentative D call: TRBD1 (5 bases). Germline V gene lookup returns CDR1 SGHAT and CDR2 FQNNGV. The CDR3 length is 12 residues. The V gene lost 5 bases and the J gene lost 11 bases, with 15 bases spanning the gap. CDR3 DNA sequence: TGTGCCAGCAGCAGTGAGACAGTGGCGGCTTTCTTT. This translates into CASSSETVAAFF.

The chain joins TRBV28 to TRBJ1-2; tentatively, D is TRBD1 (5 bases). This CDR3 comprises 13 residues. Germline V gene data show CDR1 as MDHEN and CDR2 as SYDVKM. The V gene lost 7 bases and the J gene lost 2 bases, with 11 bases spanning the gap. In DNA form, the CDR3 reads TGTGCCAGCACCGTAGGGGCGAACTATGGCTACACCTTC. This encodes CASTVGANYGYTF.

This chain joins TRBV2 and TRBJ1-1; a weak D match, TRBD1 (6 bases). CDR3 length: 14 residues. The germline V and J ends were trimmed by 11 bases and 11 bases, with 27 bases remaining between them. Germline CDR1 and CDR2: SNHLY and FYNNEI. The CDR3 coding sequence is TGTGCCGGCTCCATTTTCAACAGGGCAGATATGGCTTTCTTT. This encodes CAGSIFNRADMAFF. Full variable domain (missing parts from reference TRBV2 and TRBJ1-1): EPEVTQTPSHQVTQMGQEVILRCVPISNHLYFYWYRQILGQKVEFLVSFYNNEISEKSEIFDDQFSVERPDGSNFTLKIRSTKLEDSAMYFCAGSIFNRADMAFFGQGTRLTVV.

The chain is built from TRBV13 and TRBJ2-2; D remains ambiguous. Trimming pared 2 bases from V and 4 bases from J, leaving 8 bases between. The CDR3 totals 14 residues. Germline V gives CDR1 PRHDT, CDR2 FYEKMQ (reference sequence). CDR3 DNA: TGTGCCAGCAGCTTAAGTGAAGTCACCGGGGAGCTGTTTTTT. Its protein is CASSLSEVTGELFF.

The chain carries TRBV18 and TRBJ1-1; D may be TRBD1 (5 bases). Germline values: CDR1 KGHSH, CDR2 LQKENI. V was trimmed by 6 bases and J by 4 bases, leaving 24 bases between them. The CDR3 runs to 17 residues. The CDR3 here is CASSLSLQALRGTEAFF. The CDR3, as DNA: TGTGCCAGCTCTCTCAGTCTCCAGGCGCTGAGGGGCACTGAAGCTTTCTTT.

This chain connects TRBV19 to TRBJ2-2; 7 bases are a match to TRBD2. V shed 6 bases and J 6 bases; nucleotides not matched to a gene: 7. CDR1 and CDR2 (germline): LNHDA, SQIVND (reference sequence). The CDR3 consists of 14 residues. The DNA of the CDR3 is TGTGCCAGTAGGGCGTTGGGAGGGCCCGGGGAGCTGTTTTTT. Encoded protein: CASRALGGPGELFF.

J is TRBJ2-7 and V is TRBV9; no firm D call. The CDR3 contains 14 residues. V was shortened by 0 bases and J by 2 bases, with 9 bases between the two germline ends. From germline, CDR1 is SGDLS and CDR2 YYNGEE. The CDR3 DNA sequence: TGTGCCAGCAGCGTAGGCAGGACGGCCTACGAGCAGTACTTC. Residues: CASSVGRTAYEQYF.

CDR3: CASSPPGPLIYGYTF. The CDR3 DNA reads TGTGCCAGCAGCCCGCCTGGGCCCCTGATCTATGGCTACACCTTC. V is TRBV13 and J is TRBJ1-2; D remains ambiguous. This CDR3 region has 15 residues. V was cut by 5 bases and J by 4 bases, with 17 bases left in between. Germline V gives CDR1 PRHDT, CDR2 FYEKMQ (reference sequence). Based on the CDR3 plus reference TRBV13 and TRBJ1-2, the full variable domain is AAGVIQSPRHLIKEKRETATLKCYPIPRHDTVYWYQQGPGQDPQFLISFYEKMQSDKGSIPDRFSAQQFSDYHSELNMSSLELGDSALYFCASSPPGPLIYGYTFGSGTRLTVV.

The rearrangement joins TRBV5-4 to TRBJ2-5, with 9 bases that match TRBD2. The germline gives CDR1 SGHNT, CDR2 YYREEE (reference sequence). Trimming cost V 2 bases and J 4 bases; bases outside gene matches: 6. The CDR3 totals 15 residues. The CDR3 coding sequence is TGTGCCAGCAGCTTAGAGCTGACTAGCGGAGAGACCCAGTACTTC. Translated: CASSLELTSGETQYF. The variable domain in full, with the rest retrieved from reference TRBV5-4 and TRBJ2-5, is ETGVTQSPTHLIKTRGQQVTLRCSSQSGHNTVSWYQQALGQGPQFIFQYYREEENGRGNFPPRFSGLQFPNYSSELNVNALELDDSALYLCASSLELTSGETQYFGPGTRLLVL.

This chain joins TRBV19 and TRBJ1-1; D is ambiguous. The CDR3 totals 13 residues. CDR1 is LNHDA and CDR2 is SQIVND in the germline V gene (reference sequence). Trimming cost V 5 bases and J 0 bases, with 7 bases left between them. CDR3 loop: CASSSFMNTEAFF. CDR3 nucleotide sequence: TGTGCCAGTAGTTCCTTCATGAACACTGAAGCTTTCTTT.

V usage is TRBV6-6 and J usage is TRBJ2-7; D perhaps matches TRBD2 (6 bases). V was cut by 0 bases and J by 0 bases, with 6 bases left in between. The germline CDR1 and CDR2 sequences are MNHNY and SVGAGI (reference sequence). The CDR3 runs 14 residues. CDR3 nucleotide sequence: TGTGCCAGCAGTTACTCGGACTACTCCTACGAGCAGTACTTC. It is translated as CASSYSDYSYEQYF.

This clone was counted once. The V call is TRBV10-3, the J call TRBJ1-5, with no clear D. In germline, CDR1 is ENHRY, CDR2 SYGVKD. The CDR3 extends over 13 amino acids. The V and J ends lost 8 bases and 3 bases respectively, with 11 bases between them. This CDR3 reads CAISPGDNQPQHF. CDR3 nucleotide sequence: TGTGCCATCTCGCCAGGAGACAATCAGCCCCAGCATTTT.

V and J are TRBV7-2 and TRBJ1-1; D is unclear. The CDR3 loop spans 11 amino acids. The germline gives CDR1 SGHTA, CDR2 FQGNSA. V was cut by 5 bases and J by 6 bases, with 7 bases left in between. The CDR3 spells CASSPFSEAFF. The DNA of the CDR3 is TGTGCCAGCAGCCCTTTCTCTGAAGCTTTCTTT.

The rearrangement links TRBV7-3 to TRBJ1-2; a possible D gene is TRBD1 (5 bases). The CDR3 length is 13 residues. CDR1 is SGHTA and CDR2 is FQGTGA in the germline V gene. V lost 5 bases to trimming and J lost 4 bases, with 11 bases between them. The chain's CDR3 is CASSPQGSYGYTF. CDR3 sequence (DNA): TGTGCCAGCAGCCCCCAGGGCAGCTATGGCTACACCTTC.